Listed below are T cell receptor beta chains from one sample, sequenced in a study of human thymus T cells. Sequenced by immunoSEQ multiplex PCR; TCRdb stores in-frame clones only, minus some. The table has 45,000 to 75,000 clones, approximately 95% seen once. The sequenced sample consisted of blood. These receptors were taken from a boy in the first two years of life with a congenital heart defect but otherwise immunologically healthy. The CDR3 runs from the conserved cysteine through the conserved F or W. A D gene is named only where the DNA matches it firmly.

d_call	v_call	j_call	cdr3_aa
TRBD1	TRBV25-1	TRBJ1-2	CASVPGQGTGYTF
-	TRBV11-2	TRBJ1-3	CASSRIVSGNTIYF
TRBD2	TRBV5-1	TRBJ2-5	CASSFLGTSVETQYF
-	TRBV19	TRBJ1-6	CASSISGRVDSPLHF
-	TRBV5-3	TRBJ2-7	CARSPQTQVSPREQYF
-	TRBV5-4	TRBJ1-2	CASSLGGLANYGYTF
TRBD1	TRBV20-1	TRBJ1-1	CSASRGPFF
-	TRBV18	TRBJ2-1	CASSPRVAYNEQFF
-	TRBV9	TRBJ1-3	CASSARGVSGNTIYF
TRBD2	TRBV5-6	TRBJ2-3	CASSPSGRPVPDTQYF
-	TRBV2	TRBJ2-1	CASSGGFNEQFF
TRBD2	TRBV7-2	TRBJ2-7	CASSLDQRGIYEQYF
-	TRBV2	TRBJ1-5	CASSEGQGNQPQHF
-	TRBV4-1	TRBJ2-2	CASSHLSGELFF
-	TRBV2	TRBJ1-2	CASSGSGGNYGYTF
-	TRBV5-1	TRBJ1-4	CASSLGVFNEKLFF
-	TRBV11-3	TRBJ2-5	CASSLVSSEETQYF
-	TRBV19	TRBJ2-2	CASNIGAGELFF
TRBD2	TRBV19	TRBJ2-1	CASRGLAGYNEQFF
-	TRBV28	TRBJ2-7	CASSSTVYEQYF
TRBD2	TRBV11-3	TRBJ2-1	CASSPTRSGGANEQFF
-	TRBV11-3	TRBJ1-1	CASSLAQSTEAFF
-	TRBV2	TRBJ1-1	CASSEAGREAFF
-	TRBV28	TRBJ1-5	CASSFNQPQHF
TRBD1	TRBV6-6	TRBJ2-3	CASSWTGKADTQYF
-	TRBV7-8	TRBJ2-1	CASSYSYNEQFF
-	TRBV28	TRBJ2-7	CASSLGLDSVVHEQYF
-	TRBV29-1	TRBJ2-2	CSVKGQKNTGELFF